The rows below give T cell receptor beta chains drawn from one sample of a study of CD8 T cells in Susac syndrome. TCRdb processed the immunoSEQ multiplex PCR reads anew with MiXCR; each CDR3 protein has one entry. The data show more than 90,000 distinct CDR3 sequences, approximately 93% seen once. The specimen was CD4+ T cells from PBMCs. These receptors were obtained from a human donor with multiple sclerosis. Both conserved end residues are part of each CDR3. Each record gives: CDR3 length, J gene, V gene, D gene, clone size, CDR3 DNA, CDR3 protein. D genes are given only for firm matches. Only part of the rows carry a size: once, few, many, or a class if the clone is expanded.

cdr3_length: 17; j_call: TRBJ2-2; v_call: TRBV7-2; d_call: NA; clone_size: NA; cdr3_nt: TGTGCCAGCAGCTTAAAAGCCCTAGGTCTGGGGACCGGGGAGCTGTTTTTT; cdr3_aa: CASSLKALGLGTGELFF
cdr3_length: 14; j_call: TRBJ2-5; v_call: TRBV29-1; d_call: NA; clone_size: once; cdr3_nt: TGCAGCGTTGTAGGTCCTTTAACCCAAGAGACCCAGTACTTC; cdr3_aa: CSVVGPLTQETQYF
cdr3_length: 13; j_call: TRBJ2-3; v_call: TRBV18; d_call: NA; clone_size: NA; cdr3_nt: TGTGCCAGCTCACCTAGGGACGTCTATACGCAGTATTTT; cdr3_aa: CASSPRDVYTQYF
cdr3_length: 16; j_call: TRBJ1-2; v_call: TRBV9; d_call: NA; clone_size: NA; cdr3_nt: TGTGCCAGCAGCTTAGTAGGCGGGGGCACTAGCTATGGCTACACCTTC; cdr3_aa: CASSLVGGGTSYGYTF
cdr3_length: 14; j_call: TRBJ2-2; v_call: TRBV29-1; d_call: TRBD2; clone_size: NA; cdr3_nt: TGCAGCGTTGGAAGCGGGGGAGGGACCGGGGAGCTGTTTTTT; cdr3_aa: CSVGSGGGTGELFF
cdr3_length: 15; j_call: TRBJ1-5; v_call: TRBV19; d_call: TRBD1; clone_size: NA; cdr3_nt: TGTGCCAGTAGTATAGTTCAACAGGGGGGATTGCCCCAGCATTTT; cdr3_aa: CASSIVQQGGLPQHF
cdr3_length: 13; j_call: TRBJ1-2; v_call: TRBV28; d_call: TRBD1; clone_size: NA; cdr3_nt: TGTGCCAGCCGGGACAGCAACATCTATGGCTACACCTTC; cdr3_aa: CASRDSNIYGYTF
cdr3_length: 16; j_call: TRBJ2-2; v_call: TRBV6-6; d_call: TRBD2; clone_size: NA; cdr3_nt: TGTGCCAGCAGTCCTACCAGCGGGGGGAGCACCGGGGAGCTGTTTTTT; cdr3_aa: CASSPTSGGSTGELFF
cdr3_length: 11; j_call: TRBJ1-2; v_call: TRBV19; d_call: TRBD1; clone_size: NA; cdr3_nt: TGTGCCAGTAGTATCTGGACAGGGGAGACCTTC; cdr3_aa: CASSIWTGETF
cdr3_length: 18; j_call: TRBJ1-6; v_call: TRBV4-2; d_call: TRBD1; clone_size: NA; cdr3_nt: TGTGCCAGCAGCCAGCAGGTGGGGAGACAGGGCACCAATTCACCCCTCCACTTT; cdr3_aa: CASSQQVGRQGTNSPLHF
cdr3_length: 13; j_call: TRBJ1-4; v_call: TRBV5-1; d_call: TRBD1; clone_size: NA; cdr3_nt: TGCGCCAGCGGCCGGGACAGCAGGGAAAAACTGTTTTTT; cdr3_aa: CASGRDSREKLFF
cdr3_length: 18; j_call: TRBJ2-6; v_call: TRBV4-1; d_call: NA; clone_size: NA; cdr3_nt: TGCGCCAGCGGGAAGGAAAGGGATCTGGCCTCTGGGGCCAACGTCCTGACTTTC; cdr3_aa: CASGKERDLASGANVLTF
cdr3_length: 15; j_call: TRBJ1-1; v_call: TRBV30; d_call: NA; clone_size: NA; cdr3_nt: TGTGCCTGGACCCGCAGACCGACCCGAGGCACTGAAGCTTTCTTT; cdr3_aa: CAWTRRPTRGTEAFF
cdr3_length: 18; j_call: TRBJ2-6; v_call: TRBV24-1; d_call: NA; clone_size: NA; cdr3_nt: TGTGCCACCAGTGATTTATATATATCAGGCTCTGGGGCCAACGTCCTGACTTTC; cdr3_aa: CATSDLYISGSGANVLTF
cdr3_length: 16; j_call: TRBJ2-2; v_call: TRBV24-1; d_call: NA; clone_size: NA; cdr3_nt: TGTGCCACCAGTGACAGCACAGGGTCCCATACCGGGGAGCTGTTTTTT; cdr3_aa: CATSDSTGSHTGELFF
cdr3_length: 17; j_call: TRBJ1-6; v_call: TRBV9; d_call: TRBD1; clone_size: NA; cdr3_nt: TGTGCCAGCAGCGTATCCCCCATCCGGGACAGGGGTTCACCCCTCCACTTT; cdr3_aa: CASSVSPIRDRGSPLHF
cdr3_length: 12; j_call: TRBJ1-2; v_call: TRBV25-1; d_call: TRBD1; clone_size: NA; cdr3_nt: TGTGCCAGCAGTGGGACAGGGGGCGGCTACACCTTC; cdr3_aa: CASSGTGGGYTF
cdr3_length: 12; j_call: TRBJ2-1; v_call: TRBV6-1; d_call: TRBD1; clone_size: NA; cdr3_nt: TGCGCCGTGTCAGGGGGTACAAATGAGCAGTTCTTC; cdr3_aa: CAVSGGTNEQFF
cdr3_length: 18; j_call: TRBJ1-2; v_call: TRBV9; d_call: NA; clone_size: NA; cdr3_nt: TGTGCCAGCAGCAAGGCCCCGGGTATCACCCTGGATACCTATGGCTACACCTTC; cdr3_aa: CASSKAPGITLDTYGYTF
cdr3_length: 13; j_call: TRBJ2-3; v_call: TRBV30; d_call: NA; clone_size: NA; cdr3_nt: TGTGCCTGGGGGCCGGGGCGGGCAGATACGCAGTATTTT; cdr3_aa: CAWGPGRADTQYF